What follows are 18 T cell receptor beta chains derived from one specimen sequenced in a study of identical twins. TCRdb re-called the 5' RACE reads with MiXCR, one entry per CDR3 protein. The data contain 500,000 or so distinct CDR3 sequences, 11% to 15% of them singletons. The data also belong to a second study, concerning yellow fever vaccine responses in identical twins.

Sequenced: CD4+ T cells sorted from blood. These TCRs come from a woman aged 18 to 35 in good health.

This clonotype was seen more than once but under ten times. This chain joins TRBV6-1 and TRBJ2-3, with D tentatively TRBD2 (5 bases). Germline values: CDR1 MNHNS, CDR2 SASEGT. V gave up 6 bases and J gave up 2 bases, with 9 bases separating them. The CDR3 consists of 13 residues. CDR3 in DNA: TGTGCCAGCAGGAAGCGGACCACAGATACGCAGTATTTT. Protein sequence: CASRKRTTDTQYF.

This chain uses TRBV29-1 with TRBJ1-5; TRBD1 agrees at 8 bases. CDR1 is SQVTM and CDR2 is ANQGSEA in the germline V gene. The trim removed 4 bases at V and 4 bases at J, leaving 3 bases unmatched. There are 13 residues in the CDR3. CDR3 sequence: CSVADRDNQPQHF. The CDR3 region has the DNA TGCAGCGTTGCGGACAGGGATAATCAGCCCCAGCATTTT.

This clonotype was detected a few times. J is TRBJ2-7 and V is TRBV27; TRBD2 aligns across 11 bases. The trim removed 7 bases at V and 0 bases at J, leaving 5 bases unmatched. This CDR3 is 15 amino acids long. Germline V gene data show CDR1 as MNHEY and CDR2 as SMNVEV (reference sequence). CDR3 sequence reads: CASNRLAGSSYEQYF. The DNA for the CDR3 is TGTGCCAGCAACCGACTAGCGGGGAGCTCCTACGAGCAGTACTTC.

This clonotype was observed a few times. The V and J genes are TRBV20-1 and TRBJ2-7; D is unclear. V was clipped by 3 bases and J by 3 bases, with 9 bases between them. This CDR3 is built from 12 residues. The germline gives CDR1 DFQATT, CDR2 SNEGSKA (reference sequence). The CDR3: CSASTDLYEQYF. CDR3 DNA sequence: TGCAGTGCTAGTACGGACCTCTACGAGCAGTACTTC.

This clonotype was seen a few times. The V and J genes are TRBV10-3 and TRBJ1-6, with D unclear. CDR1 and CDR2 (germline): ENHRY, SYGVKD. The V gene lost 7 bases and the J gene lost 7 bases, with 11 bases spanning the gap. This CDR3 has 13 amino acids. DNA of the CDR3: TGTGCCATCAATGGAGATCTCAATTCACCCCTCCACTTT. It encodes CAINGDLNSPLHF.

The V call is TRBV18, the J call TRBJ2-7; 7 nucleotides align to TRBD1. CDR3 length: 14 amino acids. After removal of 0 bases from V and 6 bases from J, the junction contained 5 bases not matched to a gene. CDR1 and CDR2 (germline): KGHSH, LQKENI. The CDR3 protein is CASSPPTDRTEQYF. DNA for the CDR3: TGTGCCAGCTCACCACCTACGGACAGGACCGAGCAGTACTTC.

The rearrangement uses TRBV6-5 and TRBJ2-7; either TRBD1 or TRBD2 may supply D (5 bases each). In germline, CDR1 is MNHEY, CDR2 SVGAGI. This CDR3 contains 15 residues. The germline V and J ends were trimmed by 4 bases and 2 bases, with 15 bases remaining between them. In DNA form, the CDR3 reads TGTGCCAGCAGTTTCACCTGGGACGGACCCTACGAGCAGTACTTC. Translation gives CASSFTWDGPYEQYF.

V and J are TRBV20-1 and TRBJ2-7; 8 positions agree with TRBD2. V shed 1 base and J 3 bases; nucleotides not matched to a gene: 8. Germline V gene lookup returns CDR1 DFQATT and CDR2 SNEGSKA (reference sequence). The length of the CDR3 is 15 residues. This CDR3 is CSARATGGNDYEQYF. CDR3 DNA: TGCAGTGCTAGAGCAACGGGGGGGAACGACTACGAGCAGTACTTC.

This clonotype was recorded a few times. This chain links TRBV20-1 with TRBJ2-3; D is unclear. Looked up from germline, CDR1 is DFQATT and CDR2 is SNEGSKA (reference sequence). This CDR3 contains 14 residues. The V gene lost 3 bases and the J gene lost 4 bases, with 14 bases spanning the gap. The CDR3 DNA reads as TGCAGTGCTAGGGGTCTGGTCCTTGCAGATACGCAGTATTTT. Translating gives CSARGLVLADTQYF.

This chain connects TRBV4-3 to TRBJ2-3; no definite D call. The germline V gene has CDR1 LGHNA and CDR2 YSLEER. The V and J ends lost 1 base and 1 base respectively, with 12 bases between them. CDR3 length equals 16 residues. The CDR3 protein is CASSQGVSSGTDTQYF. CDR3 DNA: TGCGCCAGCAGCCAAGGAGTAAGTTCGGGCACAGATACGCAGTATTTT.

This rearrangement joins TRBV28 to TRBJ2-7; perhaps D is TRBD1 or TRBD2 (5 bases each). Trimming took off 5 bases at V and 7 bases at J, with 12 bases between the two ends. Germline CDR1 is MDHEN and CDR2 is SYDVKM. The CDR3 consists of 12 residues. The CDR3 DNA reads as TGTGCCAGCAGTCCTGGGTGGGGGGAGCAGTACTTC. This translates into CASSPGWGEQYF.

The V gene is TRBV18, the J gene TRBJ1-2, with D maybe TRBD1 (6 bases). From germline, CDR1 is KGHSH and CDR2 LQKENI. The CDR3 has 14 amino acids. The V and J ends lost 6 bases and 4 bases respectively, with 15 bases between them. The CDR3 sequence is CASSQQGGGYGYTF. The CDR3 DNA reads as TGTGCCAGCTCGCAACAGGGAGGTGGCTATGGCTACACCTTC.

Only a few counts were recorded for this clonotype. This chain joins TRBV11-2 and TRBJ2-3, with 12 bases aligning to TRBD2. CDR1 SGHAT and CDR2 FQNNGV come from the germline V gene. J lost 2 bases, V lost 1 base, and 10 bases had no gene match. This CDR3 comprises 19 residues. CDR3 in DNA: TGTGCCAGCAGCTTAGTACGGGGACTAGCGGGCACCCCCACAGATACGCAGTATTTT. This gives the protein CASSLVRGLAGTPTDTQYF. The entire variable domain, with the rest obtained from reference TRBV11-2 and TRBJ2-3, is as follows: EAGVAQSPRYKIIEKRQSVAFWCNPISGHATLYWYQQILGQGPKLLIQFQNNGVVDDSQLPKDRFSAERLKGVDSTLKIQPAKLEDSAVYLCASSLVRGLAGTPTDTQYFGPGTRLTVL.

J is TRBJ2-1 and V is TRBV6-2 or TRBV6-3, with 8 bases lining up with TRBD1. The CDR3 contains 15 residues. Germline loops: CDR1 MNHEY, CDR2 SVGEGT. Trimming removed 4 bases from V and 7 bases from J; junction bases left unmatched: 9. The chain's CDR3 is CASSSGAGGTNEQFF. DNA for the CDR3: TGTGCCAGCAGTTCCGGGGCAGGGGGCACGAATGAGCAGTTCTTC.

This clonotype was counted ten times or more. The gene calls are TRBV10-3 and TRBJ2-2; 7 bases are shared with TRBD1. The CDR3 runs to 15 residues. CDR1 ENHRY and CDR2 SYGVKD come from the germline V gene. J was trimmed by 3 bases and V by 6 bases; bases with no gene match: 7. The CDR3 here is CAIRKGQGDTGELFF. The DNA for the CDR3 is TGTGCCATCAGAAAGGGGCAGGGGGACACCGGGGAGCTGTTTTTT.

There are a few counts of this clonotype. The chain has TRBV11-2 and TRBJ2-1; D perhaps matches TRBD1 (6 bases). The V end lost 0 bases, the J end lost 5 bases, and 11 bases lay between the germline ends. The germline gives CDR1 SGHAT, CDR2 FQNNGV. This CDR3 region has 15 residues. In DNA, the CDR3 is TGTGCCAGCAGCTTAGATTTGGGACAAAACAATGAGCAGTTCTTC. Translation gives CASSLDLGQNNEQFF.

The chain couples TRBV3-1 to TRBJ2-1; tentative D call: TRBD2 (6 bases). Trimming left V 4 bases short and J 10 bases short, with 23 bases between. The length of the CDR3 is 16 residues. Per germline, CDR1 LGHDT and CDR2 YNNKEL (reference sequence). The CDR3 is CASSPDPGLLFGEQFF. The CDR3 nucleotides are TGTGCCAGCAGCCCAGACCCGGGACTCCTCTTTGGAGAGCAGTTCTTC.

This clonotype was seen at least ten times. The rearrangement joins TRBV12-3 or TRBV12-4 to TRBJ2-2; TRBD2 is a possible D gene (5 bases). The V end was cut by 6 bases, the J end by 4 bases, with 9 bases between. There are 13 residues in the CDR3. The DNA for the CDR3 is TGTGCCAGCAGAGGGAGATCCACCGGGGAGCTGTTTTTT. Translating it yields CASRGRSTGELFF.